The entry that follows covers one T cell receptor (beta chain) sequence. Drawing of peripheral blood yielded about 10 milliliters from each donor. They isolated at least 7 million PBMCs from each sample. The amount of total RNA extracted per sample was at least 5 micrograms. The data derive from a study of blood T cells in healthy people across ages. It was with a sample-barcoded 5' primer and a J-beta primer mix that a second PCR of roughly 6 to 12 cycles was run. Each CDR3 protein gets one entry after TCRdb re-called the 5' RACE reads with MiXCR. The data hold 1.5 million to 2 million distinct CDR3 sequences, with about 30% observed a single time. CDR1 is ENHRY and CDR2 is SYGVKD in the germline V gene. The CDR3 has 12 residues. The J segment lost 6 bases and the V segment lost 9 bases, leaving 7 bases of the junction unmatched.

J is TRBJ2-7 and V is TRBV10-3; 8 nucleotides line up with TRBD1. The origin of this receptor is a woman aged 25 to 39 in good health. Sample: blood. The CDR3 protein is CAIGQGMSEQYF. The DNA of the CDR3 is TGTGCCATAGGACAGGGCATGAGCGAGCAGTACTTC.